Reported below is one T cell receptor beta chain. Per the original data handling: Quantification of nucleated cells was approximated via reference gene primer amplification. The data were produced by immunoSEQ multiplex PCR, yet TCRdb's version contains in-frame clones alone and is incomplete. V and J calls and clone size follow that table, whereas D and trimming were derived from the DNA. Among approximately 130,000 clones listed, approximately 90% were seen once. The germline gives CDR1 MNHEY, CDR2 SVGAGI. V gave up 6 bases and J gave up 3 bases, with 18 bases separating them. The CDR3 extends over 15 amino acids. This entry is derived from a study of blood T cell repertoires in COVID-19.

The chain uses TRBV6-5 and TRBJ2-7; tentatively, D is TRBD2 (6 bases). The source material was peripheral blood. This receptor was identified in a man aged 65 to 79 with active or convalescent COVID-19. The chain's CDR3 is CASSPPARGDYEQYF. CDR3 in DNA: TGTGCCAGCAGCCCCCCGGCGCGGGGCGACTACGAGCAGTACTTC.